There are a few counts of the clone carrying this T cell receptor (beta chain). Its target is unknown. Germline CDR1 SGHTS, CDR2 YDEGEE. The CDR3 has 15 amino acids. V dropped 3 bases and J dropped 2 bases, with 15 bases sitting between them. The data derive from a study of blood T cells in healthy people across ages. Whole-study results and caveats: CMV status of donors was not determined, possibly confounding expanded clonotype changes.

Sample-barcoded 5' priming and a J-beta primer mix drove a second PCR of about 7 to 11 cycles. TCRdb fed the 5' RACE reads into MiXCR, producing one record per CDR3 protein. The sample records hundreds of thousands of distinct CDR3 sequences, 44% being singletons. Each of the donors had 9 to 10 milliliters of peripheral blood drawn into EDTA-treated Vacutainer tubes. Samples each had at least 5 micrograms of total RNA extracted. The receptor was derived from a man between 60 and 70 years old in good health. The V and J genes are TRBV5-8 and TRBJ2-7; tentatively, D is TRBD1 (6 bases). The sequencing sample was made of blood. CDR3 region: CASSWADRDTYEQYF. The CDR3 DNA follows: TGTGCCAGCAGCTGGGCAGACCGGGACACCTACGAGCAGTACTTC.